Detailed here is one T cell receptor beta chain. Its antigen remains unidentified. Expressed TCRB transcripts were sequenced after all isolated RNA was converted to cDNA. Profiled with immunoSEQ multiplex PCR; TCRdb holds only in-frame clones, not every one. The data contain about 260,000 clones, 68% of them seen just once; the ten biggest clones take up approximately 0.053%. This sample is drawn from a study of beta chain features in type 1 diabetes. The CDR3 runs 15 residues. Germline V gives CDR1 MNHEY, CDR2 SMNVEV (reference sequence). V was clipped by 5 bases and J by 10 bases; unmatched bases: 10. Overall study results and limits: The study found that naive, central memory and Treg TCRB repertoires appeared more similar in patients than in healthy donors. All four CD4+ subsets of Type 1 diabetes patients contained TCRB CDR3s that were moderately but significantly shorter.

One heparinised blood draw, averaging roughly 120 mL, came from each donor. The chain has TRBV27 and TRBJ1-6; 8 bases agree with TRBD1. The TCR originated in a young man in good health. The sample was naive CD4+ T cells from blood. The CDR3 bases are TGTGCCAGCAGTACCACAGACAGGGGAAGGTCACCCCTCCACTTT. Its protein product is CASSTTDRGRSPLHF.